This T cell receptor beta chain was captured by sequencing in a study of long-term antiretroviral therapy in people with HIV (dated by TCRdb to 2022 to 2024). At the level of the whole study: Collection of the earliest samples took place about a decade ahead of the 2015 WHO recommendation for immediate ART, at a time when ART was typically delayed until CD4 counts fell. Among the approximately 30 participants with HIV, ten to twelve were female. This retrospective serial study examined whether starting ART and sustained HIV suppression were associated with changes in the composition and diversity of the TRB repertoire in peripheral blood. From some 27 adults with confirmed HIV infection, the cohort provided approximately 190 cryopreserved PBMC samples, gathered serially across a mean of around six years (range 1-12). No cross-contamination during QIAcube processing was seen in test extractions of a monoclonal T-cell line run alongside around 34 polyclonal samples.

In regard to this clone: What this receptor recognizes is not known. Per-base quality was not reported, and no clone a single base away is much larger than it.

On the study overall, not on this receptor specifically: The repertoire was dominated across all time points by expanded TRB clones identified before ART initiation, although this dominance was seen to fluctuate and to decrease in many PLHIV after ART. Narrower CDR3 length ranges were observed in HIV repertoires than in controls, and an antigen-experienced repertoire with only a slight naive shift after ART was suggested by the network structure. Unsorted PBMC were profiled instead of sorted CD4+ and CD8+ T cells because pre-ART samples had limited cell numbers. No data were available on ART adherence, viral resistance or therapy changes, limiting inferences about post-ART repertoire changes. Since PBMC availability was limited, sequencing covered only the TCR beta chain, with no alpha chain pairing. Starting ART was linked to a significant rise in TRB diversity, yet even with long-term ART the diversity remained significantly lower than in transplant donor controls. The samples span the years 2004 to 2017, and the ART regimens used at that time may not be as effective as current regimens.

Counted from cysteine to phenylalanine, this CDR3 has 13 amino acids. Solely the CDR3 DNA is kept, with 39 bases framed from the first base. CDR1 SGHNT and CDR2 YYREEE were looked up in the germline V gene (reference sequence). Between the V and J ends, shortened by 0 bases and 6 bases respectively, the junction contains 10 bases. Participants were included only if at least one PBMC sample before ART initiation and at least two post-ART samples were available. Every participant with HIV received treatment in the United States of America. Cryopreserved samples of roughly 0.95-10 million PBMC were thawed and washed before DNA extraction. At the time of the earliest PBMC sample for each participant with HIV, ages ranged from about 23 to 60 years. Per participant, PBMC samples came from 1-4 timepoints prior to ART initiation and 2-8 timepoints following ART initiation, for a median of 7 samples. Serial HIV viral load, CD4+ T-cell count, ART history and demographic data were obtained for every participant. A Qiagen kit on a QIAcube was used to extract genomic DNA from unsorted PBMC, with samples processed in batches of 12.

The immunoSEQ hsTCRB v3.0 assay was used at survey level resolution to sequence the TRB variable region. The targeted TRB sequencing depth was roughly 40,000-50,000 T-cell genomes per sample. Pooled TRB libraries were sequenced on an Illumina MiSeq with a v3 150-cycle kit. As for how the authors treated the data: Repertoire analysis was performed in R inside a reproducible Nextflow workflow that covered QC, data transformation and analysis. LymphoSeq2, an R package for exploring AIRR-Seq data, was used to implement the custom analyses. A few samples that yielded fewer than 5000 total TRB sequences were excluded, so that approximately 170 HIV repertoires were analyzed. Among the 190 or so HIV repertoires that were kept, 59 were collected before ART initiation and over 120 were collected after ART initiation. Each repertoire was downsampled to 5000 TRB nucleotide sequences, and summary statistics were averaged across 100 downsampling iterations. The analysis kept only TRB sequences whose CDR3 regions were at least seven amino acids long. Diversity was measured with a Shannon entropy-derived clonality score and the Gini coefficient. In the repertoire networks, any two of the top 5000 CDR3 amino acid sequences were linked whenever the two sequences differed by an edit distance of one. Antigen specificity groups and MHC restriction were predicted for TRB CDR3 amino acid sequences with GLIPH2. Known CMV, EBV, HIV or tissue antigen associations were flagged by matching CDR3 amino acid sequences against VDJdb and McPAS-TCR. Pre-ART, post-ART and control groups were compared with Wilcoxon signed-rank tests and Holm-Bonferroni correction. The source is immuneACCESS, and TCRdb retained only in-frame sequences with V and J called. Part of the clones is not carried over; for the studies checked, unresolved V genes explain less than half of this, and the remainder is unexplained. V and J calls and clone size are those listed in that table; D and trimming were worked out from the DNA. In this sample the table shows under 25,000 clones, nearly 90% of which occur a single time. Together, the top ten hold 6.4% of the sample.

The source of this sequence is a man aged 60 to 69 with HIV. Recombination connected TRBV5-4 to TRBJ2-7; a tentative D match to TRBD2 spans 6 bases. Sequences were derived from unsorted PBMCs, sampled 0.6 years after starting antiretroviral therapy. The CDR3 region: CASSLGPGSEQYF. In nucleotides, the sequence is TGTGCCAGCAGCTTGGGCCCCGGGAGCGAGCAGTACTTC. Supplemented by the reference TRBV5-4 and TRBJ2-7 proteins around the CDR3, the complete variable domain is ETGVTQSPTHLIKTRGQQVTLRCSSQSGHNTVSWYQQALGQGPQFIFQYYREEENGRGNFPPRFSGLQFPNYSSELNVNALELDDSALYLCASSLGPGSEQYFGPGTRLTVT.